These 15 T cell receptor beta chains were sequenced from one sample in a study of beta chain features in type 1 diabetes. Reverse transcribing all isolated RNA meant expressed TCRB transcripts were sequenced. Measured with immunoSEQ multiplex PCR; TCRdb has only the in-frame clones, and not every one. The sample lists just over 150,000 clones; 11% were seen once. Sequencing was performed on central memory CD4+ T cells from blood. All receptors derive from a man aged 18-30 years in good health.

The rearrangement uses TRBV5-4 and TRBJ1-1; 8 nucleotides match TRBD1. This CDR3 is built from 16 residues. The germline gives CDR1 SGHNT, CDR2 YYREEE (reference sequence). The V segment lost 3 bases and the J segment 5 bases; nucleotides outside the gene matches: 12. As DNA, the CDR3 is TGTGCCAGCAGCTGGGACCTCGGGACAGGTGGGACTGAAGCTTTCTTT. This gives the protein CASSWDLGTGGTEAFF.

There are a few counts of this clone. Other DNA sequences of this sample code for an identical CDR3. This chain uses TRBV9 with TRBJ2-3; D not certain. This CDR3 is built from 14 residues. Between the trimmed V and J ends, which lost 1 base and 2 bases, there was a span of 8 bases. CDR1 SGDLS and CDR2 YYNGEE come from the germline V gene. The CDR3 coding sequence is TGTGCCAGCAGCGTAAGCCGCTCCACAGATACGCAGTATTTT. Translation: CASSVSRSTDTQYF.

This clone has more than one count but fewer than ten. The rearrangement uses TRBV7-2 and TRBJ1-5; 9 bases align to TRBD1. Looked up from germline, CDR1 is SGHTA and CDR2 is FQGNSA. The CDR3 sequence is 15 residues long. The V gene end was trimmed by 3 bases and the J gene end by 6 bases; junction bases not matched to a gene: 6. This CDR3 is CASSFSPGQGQPQHF. In DNA form, the CDR3 reads TGTGCCAGCAGCTTTTCTCCGGGACAGGGTCAGCCCCAGCATTTT.

The chain combines TRBV5-6 with TRBJ2-3; 10 nucleotides match TRBD2. The germline V gene encodes CDR1 SGHDT and CDR2 YYEEEE. The CDR3 is 14 amino acids. J lost 3 bases, V lost 3 bases, and 1 base had no gene match. The CDR3, as DNA: TGTGCCAGCAGCTCTAGCGGGGGTACAGATACGCAGTATTTT. It translates to CASSSSGGTDTQYF.

V is TRBV4-3 and J is TRBJ2-7; weak D call: TRBD1 (6 bases). V was cut by 0 bases and J by 1 base, with 10 bases left in between. Germline CDR1 and CDR2: LGHNA and YSLEER. The CDR3 is made up of 15 amino acids. CDR3 coding DNA: TGCGCCAGCAGCCAAGACGCCGGACAGTCCTACGAGCAGTACTTC. This gives the protein CASSQDAGQSYEQYF.

The rearrangement joins TRBV10-3 to TRBJ1-1, with 9 bases aligning to TRBD1. The ends lost 6 bases at V and 4 bases at J; junction bases unmatched: 9. Looked up from germline, CDR1 is ENHRY and CDR2 is SYGVKD. This CDR3 contains 15 residues. The CDR3 loop reads CAISPGQGMSTEAFF. The CDR3 DNA reads as TGTGCCATCAGCCCTGGACAGGGGATGAGCACTGAAGCTTTCTTT.

This clone was found a few times. DNA for the CDR3: TGTGCCAGCAGCTTAGGGGGACGGACTCCTAATGAAAAACTGTTTTTT. This encodes CASSLGGRTPNEKLFF. V usage is TRBV7-2 and J usage is TRBJ1-4, with D possibly being TRBD1 (5 bases). Between the trimmed V and J ends, which lost 1 base and 3 bases, there was a span of 12 bases. Germline lookup yields CDR1 SGHTA and CDR2 FQGNSA. The CDR3 is 16 residues long. The full variable domain, with the rest looked up from reference TRBV7-2 and TRBJ1-4, is GAGVSQSPSNKVTEKGKDVELRCDPISGHTALYWYRQSLGQGLEFLIYFQGNSAPDKSGLPSDRFSAERTGGSVSTLTIQRTQQEDSAVYLCASSLGGRTPNEKLFFGSGTQLSVL.

The chain links TRBV30 to TRBJ2-7, with D unresolved. The CDR3 runs to 15 residues. Germline V CDR1 and CDR2: GTSNPN, SVGIG (reference sequence). V dropped 0 bases and J dropped 2 bases, with 14 bases sitting between them. The CDR3 DNA reads as TGTGCCTGGAGTGTAAAGTCAAAAACCCCCTACGAGCAGTACTTC. Translated: CAWSVKSKTPYEQYF. Complete variable domain (other parts from reference TRBV30 and TRBJ2-7): SQTIHQWPATLVQPVGSPLSLECTVEGTSNPNLYWYRQAAGRGLQLLFYSVGIGQISSEVPQNLSASRPQDRQFILSSKKLLLSDSGFYLCAWSVKSKTPYEQYFGPGTRLTVT.

J is TRBJ2-1 and V is TRBV28; 8 bases agree with TRBD2. The germline gives CDR1 MDHEN, CDR2 SYDVKM. With 8 bases clipped from V and 6 bases from J, the junction kept 12 bases outside the gene matches. This CDR3 is 15 amino acids long. The CDR3 DNA is TGTGCCAGCGCCAATCCGGGACTAGGATCCAATGAGCAGTTCTTC. Translated: CASANPGLGSNEQFF.

The chain combines TRBV7-6 with TRBJ2-2; 8 nucleotides align to TRBD1. Germline V gives CDR1 SGHVS, CDR2 FNYEAQ. The CDR3 sequence is 16 residues long. The trim removed 5 bases at V and 6 bases at J, leaving 11 bases unmatched. The CDR3 reads CASSPMPGGASGELFF. The CDR3 bases are TGTGCCAGCAGCCCCATGCCAGGGGGCGCCTCCGGGGAGCTGTTTTTT.

In this sample, this clone turned up a few times. This chain connects TRBV9 to TRBJ2-5; maybe TRBD2 (7 bases). This CDR3 comprises 15 residues. V was trimmed by 4 bases and J by 5 bases, leaving 18 bases between them. The germline V gene encodes CDR1 SGDLS and CDR2 YYNGEE. The CDR3 loop is CASSSLFGGRETQYF. CDR3 coding DNA: TGTGCCAGCAGCTCGCTTTTCGGGGGGCGGGAGACCCAGTACTTC.

The sample holds many counts of this clone. The rearrangement links TRBV10-3 to TRBJ2-5; possible D gene TRBD1, 5 bases. Germline V gene sequence: CDR1 ENHRY, CDR2 SYGVKD. V gave up 5 bases and J gave up 4 bases, with 11 bases separating them. CDR3 size: 13 residues. CDR3 sequence (DNA): TGTGCCATCAGTTCCAGGGAACGAGAGACCCAGTACTTC. Its protein is CAISSRERETQYF.

In this sample, this clone turned up a few times. The chain has TRBV5-1 and TRBJ2-5; the D is unclear. V was clipped by 1 base and J by 5 bases, with 15 bases between them. This CDR3 is built from 15 residues. Germline V gene data show CDR1 as SGHRS and CDR2 as YFSETQ. The CDR3 protein is CASSLMSIMMETQYF. The CDR3 coding sequence is TGCGCCAGCAGCTTGATGAGCATTATGATGGAGACCCAGTACTTC.

The CDR3 bases are TGTGCCAGCAGCCAAAAGGGACAGGGGGATGACTATGGCTACACCTTC. Translated, it gives CASSQKGQGDDYGYTF. The chain uses TRBV4-2 and TRBJ1-2; 11 bases are a match to TRBD1. V was pared by 2 bases and J by 3 bases, with 5 bases of the junction left unmatched. CDR1 and CDR2 (germline): LGHNA, YNFKEQ. CDR3 length: 16 residues.

This clone appeared a few times. Here the CDR3 omits its conserved ending phenylalanine or tryptophan, so a read error is the likely source. Because the CDR3's place on the DNA is in doubt, the DNA is left out and the CDR3 is given as listed by TCRdb. This chain joins TRBV7-3 and TRBJ1-4. Per germline, CDR1 SGHTA and CDR2 FQGTGA. 11 amino acids form the CDR3, both terminal residues included. The CDR3 here is CASSLPKGGHA.